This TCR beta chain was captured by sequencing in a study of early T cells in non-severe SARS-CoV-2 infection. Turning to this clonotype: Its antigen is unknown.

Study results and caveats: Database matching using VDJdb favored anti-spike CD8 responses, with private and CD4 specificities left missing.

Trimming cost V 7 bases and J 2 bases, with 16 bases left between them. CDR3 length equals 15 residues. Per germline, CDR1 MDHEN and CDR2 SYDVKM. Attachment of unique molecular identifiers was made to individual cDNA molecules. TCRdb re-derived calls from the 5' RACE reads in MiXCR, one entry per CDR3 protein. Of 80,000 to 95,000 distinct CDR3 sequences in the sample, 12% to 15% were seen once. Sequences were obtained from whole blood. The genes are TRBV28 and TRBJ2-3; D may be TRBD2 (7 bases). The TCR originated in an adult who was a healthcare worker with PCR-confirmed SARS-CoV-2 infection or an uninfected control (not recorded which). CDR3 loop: CASNERDKHTDTQYF. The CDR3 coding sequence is TGTGCCAGCAACGAGCGGGACAAACACACAGATACGCAGTATTTT. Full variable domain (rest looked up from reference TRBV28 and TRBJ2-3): DVKVTQSSRYLVKRTGEKVFLECVQDMDHENMFWYRQDPGLGLRLIYFSYDVKMKEKGDIPEGYSVSREKKERFSLILESASTNQTSMYLCASNERDKHTDTQYFGPGTRLTVL.